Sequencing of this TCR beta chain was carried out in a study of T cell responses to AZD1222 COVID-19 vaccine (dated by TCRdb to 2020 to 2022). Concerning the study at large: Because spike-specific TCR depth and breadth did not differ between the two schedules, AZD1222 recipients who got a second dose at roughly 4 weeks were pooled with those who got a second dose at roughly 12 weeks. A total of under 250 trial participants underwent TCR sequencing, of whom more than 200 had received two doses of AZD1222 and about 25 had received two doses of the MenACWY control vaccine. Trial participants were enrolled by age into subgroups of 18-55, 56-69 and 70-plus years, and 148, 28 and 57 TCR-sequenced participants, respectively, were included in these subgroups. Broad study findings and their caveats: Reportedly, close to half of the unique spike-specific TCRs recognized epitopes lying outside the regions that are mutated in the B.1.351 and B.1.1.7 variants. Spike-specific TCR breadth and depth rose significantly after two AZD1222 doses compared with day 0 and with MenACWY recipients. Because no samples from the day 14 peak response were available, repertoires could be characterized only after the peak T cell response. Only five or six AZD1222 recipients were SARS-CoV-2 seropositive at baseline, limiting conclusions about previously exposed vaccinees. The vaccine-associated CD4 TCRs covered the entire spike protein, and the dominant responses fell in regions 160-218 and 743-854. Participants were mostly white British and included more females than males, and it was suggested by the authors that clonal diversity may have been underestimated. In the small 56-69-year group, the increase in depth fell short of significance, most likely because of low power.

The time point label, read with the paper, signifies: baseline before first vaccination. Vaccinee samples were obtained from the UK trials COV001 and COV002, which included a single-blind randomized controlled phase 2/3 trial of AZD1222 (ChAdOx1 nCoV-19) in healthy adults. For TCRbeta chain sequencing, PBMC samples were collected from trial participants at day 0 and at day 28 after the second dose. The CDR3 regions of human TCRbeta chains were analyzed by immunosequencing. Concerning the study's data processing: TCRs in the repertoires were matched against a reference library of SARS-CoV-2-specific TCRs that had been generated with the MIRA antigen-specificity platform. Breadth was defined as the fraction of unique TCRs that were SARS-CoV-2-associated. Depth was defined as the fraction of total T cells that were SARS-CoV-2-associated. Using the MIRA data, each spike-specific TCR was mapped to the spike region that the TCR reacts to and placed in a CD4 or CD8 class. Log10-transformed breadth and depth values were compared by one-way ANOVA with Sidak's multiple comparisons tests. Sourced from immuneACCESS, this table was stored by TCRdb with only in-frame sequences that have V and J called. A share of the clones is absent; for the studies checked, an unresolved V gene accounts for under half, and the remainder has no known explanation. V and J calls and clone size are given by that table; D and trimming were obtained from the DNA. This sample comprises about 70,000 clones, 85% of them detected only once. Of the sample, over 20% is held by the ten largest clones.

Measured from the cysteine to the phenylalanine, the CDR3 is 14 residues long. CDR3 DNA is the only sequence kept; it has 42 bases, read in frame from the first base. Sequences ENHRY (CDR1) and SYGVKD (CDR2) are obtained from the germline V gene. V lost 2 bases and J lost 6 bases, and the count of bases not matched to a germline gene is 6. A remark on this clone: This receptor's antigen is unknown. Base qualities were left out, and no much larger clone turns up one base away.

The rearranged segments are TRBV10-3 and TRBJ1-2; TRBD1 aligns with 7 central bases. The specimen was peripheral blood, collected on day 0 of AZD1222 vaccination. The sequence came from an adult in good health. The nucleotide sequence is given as TGTGCCATCAGTGAGGCCCCGACAGGGAATGGCTACACCTTC. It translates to CAISEAPTGNGYTF.